This record concerns one T cell receptor (beta chain) sequence. Its antigen is undetermined. Primed by a sample-barcoded 5' primer and a J-beta primer mix, a second PCR proceeded for roughly 7 to 12 cycles. Template switching added a 12-random-nucleotide identifier to every cDNA molecule. TCRdb reprocessed the 5' RACE reads via MiXCR and lists one record per CDR3 protein. The table has roughly 1,300,000 distinct CDR3 sequences, approximately 59% seen once. This sample stems from a study of blood T cells in healthy people across ages. Study-level findings and limits: Shifts in expanded clonotypes may have been confounded by donor CMV status, which was unknown. In these data, TCR beta diversity tracked strongly with naive T cell percentage.

This clonotype was obtained from a man aged 18 to 35 in good health. Specimen: blood.

CDR3 protein: CSAPLPARNTGELFF. The CDR3, as DNA: TGCAGTGCGCCCCTCCCAGCGCGGAACACCGGGGAGCTGTTTTTT. This chain uses TRBV20-1 with TRBJ2-2, with D uncertain. Germline CDR1 reads DFQATT; CDR2 reads SNEGSKA (reference sequence). Deletions cut 6 bases from V and 1 base from J, with 15 bases between. This CDR3 comprises 15 residues.